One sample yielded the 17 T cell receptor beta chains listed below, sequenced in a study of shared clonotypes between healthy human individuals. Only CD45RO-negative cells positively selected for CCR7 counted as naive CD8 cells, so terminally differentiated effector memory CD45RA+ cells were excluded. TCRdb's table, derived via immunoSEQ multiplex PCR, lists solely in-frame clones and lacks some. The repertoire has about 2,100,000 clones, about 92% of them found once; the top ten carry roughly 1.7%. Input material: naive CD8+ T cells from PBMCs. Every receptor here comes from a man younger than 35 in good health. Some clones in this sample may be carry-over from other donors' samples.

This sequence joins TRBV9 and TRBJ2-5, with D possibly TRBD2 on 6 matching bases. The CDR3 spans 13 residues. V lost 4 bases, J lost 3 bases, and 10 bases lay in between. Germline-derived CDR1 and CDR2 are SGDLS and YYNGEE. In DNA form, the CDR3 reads TGTGCCAGCAGCCCTAGCGCGAAAGAGACCCAGTACTTC. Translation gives CASSPSAKETQYF.

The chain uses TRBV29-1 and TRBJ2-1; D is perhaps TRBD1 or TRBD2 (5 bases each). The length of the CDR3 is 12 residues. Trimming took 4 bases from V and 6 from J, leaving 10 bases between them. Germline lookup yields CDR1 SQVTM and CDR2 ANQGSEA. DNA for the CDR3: TGCAGCGTTGTCGGGGCCGGCAATGAGCAGTTCTTC. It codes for CSVVGAGNEQFF.

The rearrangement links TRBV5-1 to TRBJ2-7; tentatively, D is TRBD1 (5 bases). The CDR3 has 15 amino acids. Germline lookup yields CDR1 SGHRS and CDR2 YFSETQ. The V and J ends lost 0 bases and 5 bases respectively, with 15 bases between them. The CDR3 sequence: CASSLVGRAFDEQYF. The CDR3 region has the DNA TGCGCCAGCAGCTTGGTTGGCAGGGCTTTTGACGAGCAGTACTTC.

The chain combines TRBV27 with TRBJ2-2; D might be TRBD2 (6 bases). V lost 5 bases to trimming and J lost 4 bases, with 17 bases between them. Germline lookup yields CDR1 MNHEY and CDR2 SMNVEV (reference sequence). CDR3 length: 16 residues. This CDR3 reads CASSASLGGSTGELFF. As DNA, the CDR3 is TGTGCCAGCAGTGCCAGTTTGGGGGGAAGCACCGGGGAGCTGTTTTTT.

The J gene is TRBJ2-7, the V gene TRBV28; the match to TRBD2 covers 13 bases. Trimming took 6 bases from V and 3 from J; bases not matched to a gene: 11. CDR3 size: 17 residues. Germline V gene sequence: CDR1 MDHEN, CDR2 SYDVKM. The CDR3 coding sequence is TGTGCCAGCAGCTCTGGACTAGCGGGAGTGAAGATCTACGAGCAGTACTTC. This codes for CASSSGLAGVKIYEQYF.

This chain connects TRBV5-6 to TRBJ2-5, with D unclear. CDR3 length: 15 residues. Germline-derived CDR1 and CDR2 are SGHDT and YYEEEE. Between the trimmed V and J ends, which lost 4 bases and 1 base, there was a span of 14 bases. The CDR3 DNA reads TGTGCCAGCAGCCCCGCCAAGTGGGCCCAAGAGACCCAGTACTTC. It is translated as CASSPAKWAQETQYF.

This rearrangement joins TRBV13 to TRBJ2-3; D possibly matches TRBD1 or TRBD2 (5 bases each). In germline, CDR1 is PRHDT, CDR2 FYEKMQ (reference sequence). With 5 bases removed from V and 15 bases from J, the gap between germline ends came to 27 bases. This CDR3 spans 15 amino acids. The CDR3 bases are TGTGCCAGCAGCCCACGCCCTTATCTGGGGGAGAGGGCTTATTTT. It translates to CASSPRPYLGERAYF.

The CDR3 here is CASSTRTGPNEQFF. The CDR3 nucleotides are TGTGCCAGTAGTACCCGGACAGGGCCCAATGAGCAGTTCTTC. This chain links TRBV19 with TRBJ2-1, with 8 nucleotides matching TRBD1. Germline CDR1 LNHDA, CDR2 SQIVND (reference sequence). Trimming cost V 4 bases and J 6 bases; bases outside gene matches: 5. The CDR3 extends over 14 amino acids.

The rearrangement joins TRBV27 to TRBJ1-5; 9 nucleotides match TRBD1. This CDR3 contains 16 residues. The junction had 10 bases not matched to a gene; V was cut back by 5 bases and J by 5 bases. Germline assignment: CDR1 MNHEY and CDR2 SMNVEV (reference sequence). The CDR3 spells CASSPRQGGRDQPQHF. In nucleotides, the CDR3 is TGTGCCAGCAGTCCACGACAGGGGGGCCGGGATCAGCCCCAGCATTTT.

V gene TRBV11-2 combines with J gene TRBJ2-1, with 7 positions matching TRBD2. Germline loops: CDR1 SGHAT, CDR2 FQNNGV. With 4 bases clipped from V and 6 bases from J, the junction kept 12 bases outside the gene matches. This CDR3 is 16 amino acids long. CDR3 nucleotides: TGTGCCAGCAGCTGCCTGGGCGGGAGAGTCTGCAATGAGCAGTTCTTC. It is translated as CASSCLGGRVCNEQFF.

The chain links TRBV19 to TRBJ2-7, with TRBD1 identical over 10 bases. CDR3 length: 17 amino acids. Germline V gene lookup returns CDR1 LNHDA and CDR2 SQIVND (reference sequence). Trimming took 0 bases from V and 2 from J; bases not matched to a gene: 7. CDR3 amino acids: CASSIDAGDRGTYEQYF. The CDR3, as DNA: TGTGCCAGTAGTATAGATGCGGGGGACAGGGGAACCTACGAGCAGTACTTC.

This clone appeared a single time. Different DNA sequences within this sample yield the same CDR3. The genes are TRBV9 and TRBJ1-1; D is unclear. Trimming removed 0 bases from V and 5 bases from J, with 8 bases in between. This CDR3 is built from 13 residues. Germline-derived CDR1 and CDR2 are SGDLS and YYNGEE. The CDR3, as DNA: TGTGCCAGCAGCGTAGCCGGGAGGACTGAAGCTTTCTTT. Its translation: CASSVAGRTEAFF. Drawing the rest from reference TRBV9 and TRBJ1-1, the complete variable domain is DSGVTQTPKHLITATGQRVTLRCSPRSGDLSVYWYQQSLDQGLQFLIQYYNGEERAKGNILERFSAQQFPDLHSELNLSSLELGDSALYFCASSVAGRTEAFFGQGTRLTVV.

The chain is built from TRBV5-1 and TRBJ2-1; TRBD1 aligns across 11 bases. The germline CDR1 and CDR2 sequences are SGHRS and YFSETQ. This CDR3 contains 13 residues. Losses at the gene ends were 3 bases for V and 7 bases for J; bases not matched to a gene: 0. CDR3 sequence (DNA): TGCGCCAGCAGCTGGGACAGGGGGAATGAGCAGTTCTTC. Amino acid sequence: CASSWDRGNEQFF.

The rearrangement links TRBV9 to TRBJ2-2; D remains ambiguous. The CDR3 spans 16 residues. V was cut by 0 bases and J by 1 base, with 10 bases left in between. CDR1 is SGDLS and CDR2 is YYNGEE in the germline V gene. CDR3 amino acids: CASSVAGRVNTGELFF. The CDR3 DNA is TGTGCCAGCAGCGTAGCTGGTAGGGTGAACACCGGGGAGCTGTTTTTT.

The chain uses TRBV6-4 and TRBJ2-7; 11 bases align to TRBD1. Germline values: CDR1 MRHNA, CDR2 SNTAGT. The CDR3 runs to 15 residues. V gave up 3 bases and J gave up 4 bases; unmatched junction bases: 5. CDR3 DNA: TGTGCCAGCAGTGAATTCGGGACAGGGGGGTACGAGCAGTACTTC. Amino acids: CASSEFGTGGYEQYF.

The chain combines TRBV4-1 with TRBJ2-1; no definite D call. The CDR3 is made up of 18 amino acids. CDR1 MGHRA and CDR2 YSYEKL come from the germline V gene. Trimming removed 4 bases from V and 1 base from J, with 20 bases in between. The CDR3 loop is CASSPPGESVSSYNEQFF. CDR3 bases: TGCGCCAGCAGCCCCCCTGGCGAGAGCGTCTCATCCTACAATGAGCAGTTCTTC.

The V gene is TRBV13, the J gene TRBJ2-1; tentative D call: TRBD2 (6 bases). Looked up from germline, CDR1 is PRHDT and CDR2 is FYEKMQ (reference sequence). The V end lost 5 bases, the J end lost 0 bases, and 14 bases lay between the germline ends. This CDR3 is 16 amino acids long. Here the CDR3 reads CASSPLGGGSYNEQFF. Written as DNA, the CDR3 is TGTGCCAGCAGCCCCCTTGGGGGAGGCTCCTACAATGAGCAGTTCTTC.